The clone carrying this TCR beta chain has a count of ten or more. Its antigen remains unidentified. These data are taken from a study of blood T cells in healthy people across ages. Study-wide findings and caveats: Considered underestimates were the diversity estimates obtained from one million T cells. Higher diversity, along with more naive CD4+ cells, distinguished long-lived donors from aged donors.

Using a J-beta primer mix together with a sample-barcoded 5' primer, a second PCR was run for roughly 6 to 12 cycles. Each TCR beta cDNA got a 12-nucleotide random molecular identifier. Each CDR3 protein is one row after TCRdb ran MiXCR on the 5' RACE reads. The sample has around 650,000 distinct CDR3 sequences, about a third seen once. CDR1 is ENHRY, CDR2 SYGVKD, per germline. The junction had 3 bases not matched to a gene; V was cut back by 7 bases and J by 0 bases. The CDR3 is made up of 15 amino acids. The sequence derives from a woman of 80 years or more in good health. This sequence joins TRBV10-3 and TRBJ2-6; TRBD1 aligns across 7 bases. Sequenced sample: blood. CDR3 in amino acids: CAITDRASGANVLTF. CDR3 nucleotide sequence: TGTGCCATCACCGACAGGGCCTCTGGGGCCAACGTCCTGACTTTC.